This is a list of T cell receptor beta chains from one sample in a study of blood T cell repertoires in COVID-19. Method: immunoSEQ multiplex PCR; TCRdb's copy keeps in-frame clones and lacks some. The sample yields some 390,000 clones, 85% to 90% seen once. The material sequenced was PBMCs or T cells enriched from blood (not recorded which). These TCRs come from a man aged 30-40 years who had recovered from COVID-19. Both conserved end residues are part of each CDR3. A D gene is named only where the DNA matches it firmly. The listing skips clone size in some rows; elsewhere it reads once, few, many or a size class.

d_gene: NA
abundance: many
j_gene: TRBJ1-2
v_gene: TRBV19
CDR3aa: CASSTVEGGGYTF
CDR3nt: TGTGCCAGTAGTACCGTCGAGGGAGGTGGCTACACCTTC

d_gene: NA
abundance: NA
j_gene: TRBJ2-1
v_gene: TRBV5-1
CDR3aa: CASSAWKEGTIF
CDR3nt: TGCGCCAGCAGCGCCTGGAAGGAGGGAACGATCTTC

d_gene: TRBD1
abundance: NA
j_gene: TRBJ1-1
v_gene: TRBV7-8
CDR3aa: CASSLFGDSAAEAFF
CDR3nt: TGTGCCAGCAGCTTATTTGGGGACAGCGCCGCTGAAGCTTTCTTT

d_gene: TRBD2
abundance: NA
j_gene: TRBJ2-1
v_gene: TRBV5-1
CDR3aa: CASSLLVGTTSYNEQFF
CDR3nt: TGCGCCAGCAGCTTGTTGGTCGGGACTACTTCCTACAATGAGCAGTTCTTC

d_gene: NA
abundance: medium-sized
j_gene: TRBJ1-5
v_gene: TRBV7-2
CDR3aa: CASSLASTENQPQHF
CDR3nt: TGTGCCAGCAGCCTCGCCTCGACAGAAAATCAGCCCCAGCATTTT

d_gene: NA
abundance: NA
j_gene: TRBJ1-4
v_gene: TRBV10-3
CDR3aa: CASRIGGAANEKLFF
CDR3nt: TGTGCCAGCAGGATAGGGGGTGCGGCTAATGAAAAACTGTTTTTT

d_gene: NA
abundance: once
j_gene: TRBJ1-2
v_gene: TRBV6-5
CDR3aa: CASSYDPTRGYGYTF
CDR3nt: TGTGCCAGCAGTTACGACCCAACCCGGGGCTATGGCTACACCTTC

d_gene: NA
abundance: once
j_gene: TRBJ1-5
v_gene: TRBV7-9
CDR3aa: CASSLGQFPNQPQHF
CDR3nt: TGTGCCAGCAGCTTAGGACAGTTCCCCAATCAGCCCCAGCATTTT

d_gene: NA
abundance: NA
j_gene: TRBJ2-7
v_gene: TRBV28
CDR3aa: CASSLGAPYEQYF
CDR3nt: TGTGCCAGCAGTTTAGGGGCCCCCTACGAGCAGTACTTC

d_gene: NA
abundance: NA
j_gene: TRBJ2-7
v_gene: TRBV6-1
CDR3aa: CASSEETLGDF
CDR3nt: TGTGCCAGCAGTGAAGAGACACTAGGAGACTTC

d_gene: TRBD2
abundance: NA
j_gene: TRBJ2-7
v_gene: TRBV28
CDR3aa: CASRLAEYEQYF
CDR3nt: TGTGCCAGCAGACTAGCGGAATACGAGCAGTACTTC

d_gene: TRBD1
abundance: NA
j_gene: TRBJ1-2
v_gene: TRBV2
CDR3aa: CASNTGALGYTF
CDR3nt: TGTGCCAGCAATACAGGGGCGCTTGGCTACACCTTC

d_gene: NA
abundance: NA
j_gene: TRBJ2-2
v_gene: TRBV12-3/TRBV12-4
CDR3aa: CASSLVGTGELFF
CDR3nt: TGTGCCAGCAGTTTAGTCGGCACCGGGGAGCTGTTTTTT

d_gene: TRBD2
abundance: NA
j_gene: TRBJ2-7
v_gene: TRBV15
CDR3aa: CATSSRSLAGTHEQYF
CDR3nt: TGTGCCACCAGTAGCCGGAGTCTAGCGGGAACCCACGAGCAGTACTTC

d_gene: NA
abundance: NA
j_gene: TRBJ1-4
v_gene: TRBV3-1/TRBV3-2
CDR3aa: CASSLKELDEKLFF
CDR3nt: TGTGCCAGCAGCCTCAAGGAGCTTGATGAAAAACTGTTTTTT

d_gene: NA
abundance: NA
j_gene: TRBJ1-2
v_gene: TRBV29-1
CDR3aa: CSVVGPTGATNYGYTF
CDR3nt: TGCAGCGTTGTCGGGCCGACAGGCGCCACTAACTATGGCTACACCTTC

d_gene: TRBD1
abundance: NA
j_gene: TRBJ2-5
v_gene: TRBV9
CDR3aa: CASSVDPRGETQYF
CDR3nt: TGTGCCAGCAGCGTAGATCCCAGGGGGGAGACCCAGTACTTC

d_gene: TRBD1
abundance: NA
j_gene: TRBJ1-5
v_gene: TRBV9
CDR3aa: CASSKGQASNQPQHF
CDR3nt: TGTGCCAGCAGCAAAGGACAGGCGAGCAATCAGCCCCAGCATTTT

d_gene: NA
abundance: NA
j_gene: TRBJ1-2
v_gene: TRBV3-1/TRBV3-2
CDR3aa: CASSQDRLGGYTF
CDR3nt: TGTGCCAGCAGCCAAGACAGGCTCGGTGGCTACACCTTC

d_gene: NA
abundance: NA
j_gene: TRBJ1-5
v_gene: TRBV9
CDR3aa: CASSVGVYRDEPQHF
CDR3nt: TGTGCCAGCAGCGTAGGAGTGTACAGGGATGAGCCCCAGCATTTT

d_gene: TRBD2
abundance: once
j_gene: TRBJ2-3
v_gene: TRBV25-1
CDR3aa: CASSETGGPSDTQYF
CDR3nt: TGTGCCAGCAGTGAGACGGGAGGGCCATCGGATACGCAGTATTTT

d_gene: NA
abundance: NA
j_gene: TRBJ1-1
v_gene: TRBV3-1/TRBV3-2
CDR3aa: CASSSQGEAFF
CDR3nt: TGTGCCAGCAGCTCTCAGGGTGAAGCTTTCTTT

d_gene: TRBD1
abundance: NA
j_gene: TRBJ2-1
v_gene: TRBV28
CDR3aa: CASGHRGFYNEQFF
CDR3nt: TGTGCCAGCGGGCACAGGGGATTCTACAATGAGCAGTTCTTC

d_gene: TRBD1
abundance: NA
j_gene: TRBJ1-2
v_gene: TRBV6-5
CDR3aa: CASSSRDRGFYGYTF
CDR3nt: TGTGCCAGCAGTTCAAGGGACAGGGGATTCTATGGCTACACCTTC

d_gene: TRBD1
abundance: NA
j_gene: TRBJ1-1
v_gene: TRBV7-9
CDR3aa: CASSLARTGATSEAFF
CDR3nt: TGTGCCAGCAGCTTAGCGCGGACAGGGGCGACGTCTGAAGCTTTCTTT

d_gene: TRBD1
abundance: NA
j_gene: TRBJ2-5
v_gene: TRBV3-1/TRBV3-2
CDR3aa: CASSQGGTEETQYF
CDR3nt: TGTGCCAGCAGCCAGGGTGGGACAGAAGAGACCCAGTACTTC

d_gene: TRBD2
abundance: NA
j_gene: TRBJ2-1
v_gene: TRBV10-3
CDR3aa: CAISAGGLAAGNEQFF
CDR3nt: TGTGCCATCAGTGCCGGGGGACTAGCGGCCGGTAATGAGCAGTTCTTC

d_gene: TRBD1
abundance: NA
j_gene: TRBJ2-7
v_gene: TRBV6-5
CDR3aa: CASSWTGVSYYEQYF
CDR3nt: TGTGCCAGCAGCTGGACAGGGGTTTCCTACTACGAGCAGTACTTC

d_gene: NA
abundance: NA
j_gene: TRBJ2-1
v_gene: TRBV30
CDR3aa: CAWSAREDQYNEQFF
CDR3nt: TGTGCCTGGAGTGCGAGGGAGGACCAATACAATGAGCAGTTCTTC

d_gene: NA
abundance: NA
j_gene: TRBJ2-1
v_gene: TRBV19
CDR3aa: CASSSSGSPYNEQFF
CDR3nt: TGTGCCAGTAGTAGCTCCGGGAGTCCTTACAATGAGCAGTTCTTC

d_gene: NA
abundance: NA
j_gene: TRBJ2-7
v_gene: TRBV11-3
CDR3aa: CASRHRSGFYEQYF
CDR3nt: TGTGCCAGCAGGCACAGGTCAGGCTTCTACGAGCAGTACTTC

d_gene: NA
abundance: NA
j_gene: TRBJ1-1
v_gene: TRBV11-2
CDR3aa: CASSSPRVMNTEAFF
CDR3nt: TGTGCCAGCAGCTCCCCACGGGTAATGAACACTGAAGCTTTCTTT

d_gene: TRBD1
abundance: NA
j_gene: TRBJ1-2
v_gene: TRBV27
CDR3aa: CASSTDRVGGYTF
CDR3nt: TGTGCCAGCAGCACCGACAGGGTTGGCGGCTACACCTTC

d_gene: TRBD1
abundance: NA
j_gene: TRBJ1-2
v_gene: TRBV6-5
CDR3aa: CASGPLDRAYGYTF
CDR3nt: TGTGCCAGCGGACCCTTGGACAGGGCCTATGGCTACACCTTC

d_gene: TRBD2
abundance: NA
j_gene: TRBJ2-3
v_gene: TRBV9
CDR3aa: CASSLLILAGASTGNLDTQYF
CDR3nt: TGTGCCAGCAGCCTCTTAATTCTAGCGGGAGCCTCCACAGGGAATCTAGATACGCAGTATTTT

d_gene: TRBD2
abundance: NA
j_gene: TRBJ2-7
v_gene: TRBV3-1/TRBV3-2
CDR3aa: CASSQEGGGSEQYF
CDR3nt: TGTGCCAGCAGCCAAGAAGGTGGCGGGAGCGAGCAGTACTTC

d_gene: NA
abundance: NA
j_gene: TRBJ2-7
v_gene: TRBV9
CDR3aa: CASSVGGYGVNEQYF
CDR3nt: TGTGCCAGCAGCGTTGGGGGGTACGGTGTCAACGAGCAGTACTTC

d_gene: TRBD2
abundance: NA
j_gene: TRBJ2-2
v_gene: TRBV11-2
CDR3aa: CASSLKRELLTGELFF
CDR3nt: TGTGCCAGCAGCTTAAAGCGGGAGTTGCTCACCGGGGAGCTGTTTTTT

d_gene: TRBD1
abundance: NA
j_gene: TRBJ1-1
v_gene: TRBV28
CDR3aa: CASRTGGNTEAFF
CDR3nt: TGTGCCTCCAGGACAGGGGGGAACACTGAAGCTTTCTTT

d_gene: TRBD1
abundance: NA
j_gene: TRBJ1-2
v_gene: TRBV6-4
CDR3aa: CASSQSGGASGYTF
CDR3nt: TGTGCCAGCAGTCAATCAGGGGGCGCAAGTGGCTACACCTTC

d_gene: TRBD1
abundance: NA
j_gene: TRBJ2-7
v_gene: TRBV5-1
CDR3aa: CASSLTGGVNEQYF
CDR3nt: TGCGCCAGCAGCTTAACAGGGGGCGTCAACGAGCAGTACTTC

d_gene: NA
abundance: NA
j_gene: TRBJ2-1
v_gene: TRBV30
CDR3aa: CAWGGPQSSYNEQFF
CDR3nt: TGTGCCTGGGGGGGGCCTCAGAGCTCCTACAATGAGCAGTTCTTC

d_gene: TRBD1
abundance: NA
j_gene: TRBJ2-1
v_gene: TRBV7-9
CDR3aa: CASRNELWDRVDEQFF
CDR3nt: TGTGCCAGCCGGAACGAGCTCTGGGACAGGGTTGATGAGCAGTTCTTC

d_gene: NA
abundance: NA
j_gene: TRBJ1-2
v_gene: TRBV11-2
CDR3aa: CASSLAQDDYGYTF
CDR3nt: TGTGCCAGCAGCTTAGCCCAGGATGACTATGGCTACACCTTC

d_gene: NA
abundance: NA
j_gene: TRBJ1-6
v_gene: TRBV19
CDR3aa: CASSIGGSSYNSPLHF
CDR3nt: TGTGCCAGTAGTATCGGGGGGAGCTCCTATAATTCACCCCTCCACTTT

d_gene: TRBD2
abundance: NA
j_gene: TRBJ2-3
v_gene: TRBV10-3
CDR3aa: CAISGSSGSSTDTQYF
CDR3nt: TGTGCCATCAGTGGGTCGAGCGGGAGTAGCACAGATACGCAGTATTTT

d_gene: NA
abundance: NA
j_gene: TRBJ2-7
v_gene: TRBV9
CDR3aa: CASTSDLPPYEQYF
CDR3nt: TGTGCCAGCACCAGTGACTTGCCCCCCTACGAGCAGTACTTC

d_gene: TRBD2
abundance: NA
j_gene: TRBJ2-1
v_gene: TRBV3-1/TRBV3-2
CDR3aa: CASSPEGAGVLLREQFF
CDR3nt: TGTGCCAGCAGCCCCGAGGGAGCGGGAGTCTTGCTTCGTGAGCAGTTCTTC

d_gene: TRBD2
abundance: NA
j_gene: TRBJ2-1
v_gene: TRBV5-4
CDR3aa: CASSLGGGSSSYNEQFF
CDR3nt: TGTGCCAGCAGCTTGGGCGGCGGGAGTAGCTCCTACAATGAGCAGTTCTTC

d_gene: TRBD1
abundance: NA
j_gene: TRBJ1-6
v_gene: TRBV4-2
CDR3aa: CASRGGQGLRNSPLHF
CDR3nt: TGTGCCAGCCGGGGGGGACAGGGTCTTCGGAATTCACCCCTCCACTTT

d_gene: NA
abundance: NA
j_gene: TRBJ2-1
v_gene: TRBV11-2
CDR3aa: CASSLVGLDNEQFF
CDR3nt: TGTGCCAGCAGCTTAGTTGGACTCGACAATGAGCAGTTCTTC

d_gene: TRBD1
abundance: NA
j_gene: TRBJ1-2
v_gene: TRBV5-1
CDR3aa: CASSFTLTGDYGYTF
CDR3nt: TGCGCCAGCAGCTTCACCCTGACAGGGGACTATGGCTACACCTTC

d_gene: TRBD2
abundance: NA
j_gene: TRBJ2-4
v_gene: TRBV6-4
CDR3aa: CASSRTSGESKNIQYF
CDR3nt: TGTGCCAGCAGTCGGACTAGCGGCGAATCCAAAAACATTCAGTACTTC

d_gene: TRBD2
abundance: NA
j_gene: TRBJ2-5
v_gene: TRBV5-6
CDR3aa: CASSLGTSGVKTQYF
CDR3nt: TGTGCCAGCAGCTTGGGGACTAGCGGGGTGAAGACCCAGTACTTC

d_gene: NA
abundance: NA
j_gene: TRBJ2-7
v_gene: TRBV18
CDR3aa: CASSTNGQNEQYF
CDR3nt: TGTGCCAGCTCAACAAACGGACAAAACGAGCAGTACTTC

d_gene: NA
abundance: NA
j_gene: TRBJ2-2
v_gene: TRBV28
CDR3aa: CASGLMNTGELFF
CDR3nt: TGTGCCAGCGGACTGATGAACACCGGGGAGCTGTTTTTT

d_gene: NA
abundance: few
j_gene: TRBJ1-1
v_gene: TRBV7-9
CDR3aa: CASSLGEVGGSTEAFF
CDR3nt: TGTGCCAGCAGCCTAGGGGAGGTCGGGGGTTCCACTGAAGCTTTCTTT

d_gene: NA
abundance: NA
j_gene: TRBJ2-1
v_gene: TRBV28
CDR3aa: CASSFGRREVVSYNEQFF
CDR3nt: TGTGCCAGCAGTTTCGGGCGTAGGGAGGTTGTGAGCTACAATGAGCAGTTCTTC